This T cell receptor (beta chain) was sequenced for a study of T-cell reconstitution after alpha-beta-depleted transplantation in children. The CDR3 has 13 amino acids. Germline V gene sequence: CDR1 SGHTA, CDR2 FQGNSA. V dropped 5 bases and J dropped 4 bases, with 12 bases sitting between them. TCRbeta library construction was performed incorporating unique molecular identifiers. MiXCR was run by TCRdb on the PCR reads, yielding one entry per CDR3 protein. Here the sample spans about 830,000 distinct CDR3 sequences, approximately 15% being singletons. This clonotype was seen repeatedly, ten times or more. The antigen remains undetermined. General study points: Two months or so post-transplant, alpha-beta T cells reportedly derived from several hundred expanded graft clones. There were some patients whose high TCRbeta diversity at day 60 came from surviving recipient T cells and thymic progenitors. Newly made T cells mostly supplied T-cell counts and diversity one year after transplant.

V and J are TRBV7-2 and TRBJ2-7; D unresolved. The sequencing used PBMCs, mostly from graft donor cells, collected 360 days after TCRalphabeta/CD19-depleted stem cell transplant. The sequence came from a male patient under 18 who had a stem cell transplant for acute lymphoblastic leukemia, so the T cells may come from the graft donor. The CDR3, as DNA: TGTGCCAGCAGCGCCCAGGCCTCTTACGAGCAGTACTTC. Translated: CASSAQASYEQYF.